This T cell receptor (beta chain) appears in the sequencing data of a study of molecular identifiers for immune sequencing clone quantification. As for the study in general: Replicate experiments divided RNA from about 19,000 or 110,000 naive CD8 cells into five parts and sequenced four. The study's findings and limits: Clones exceeding 20 RNA copies carried over 99% of effector molecules but under 1% of naive-cell molecules.

MiXCR, applied by TCRdb to the PCR reads, yields one record per CDR3 protein. The repertoire includes hundreds of thousands of distinct CDR3 sequences, about a fifth of them detected once, and roughly 0.8% sits in the top ten. V was clipped by 6 bases and J by 6 bases, with 18 bases between them. CDR1 is LNHDA, CDR2 SQIVND, per germline (reference sequence). The CDR3 sequence is 14 residues long. As CD8+CD4-CCR7+CD45RA+ cells, naive CD8 T cells were sorted. This clonotype was counted between two and nine times. Its antigen is as yet unknown. The source is a human donor in good health. Some libraries in this study had Jurkat cell RNA spiked in. This chain uses TRBV19 with TRBJ2-7; D is possibly TRBD2 (5 bases). The specimen was naive CD8+ T cells from blood, with Jurkat cell RNA spiked in. The subset denotes: FACS-sorted CD8+CD4-CCR7+CD45RA+ naive T cells. The CDR3 DNA follows: TGTGCCAGTAGCTCAGGCCCACGGGGTTTCGAGCAGTACTTC. It yields the protein CASSSGPRGFEQYF. The entire variable domain, with the rest obtained from reference TRBV19 and TRBJ2-7, is as follows: DGGITQSPKYLFRKEGQNVTLSCEQNLNHDAMYWYRQDPGQGLRLIYYSQIVNDFQKGDIAEGYSVSREKKESFPLTVTSAQKNPTAFYLCASSSGPRGFEQYFGPGTRLTVT.